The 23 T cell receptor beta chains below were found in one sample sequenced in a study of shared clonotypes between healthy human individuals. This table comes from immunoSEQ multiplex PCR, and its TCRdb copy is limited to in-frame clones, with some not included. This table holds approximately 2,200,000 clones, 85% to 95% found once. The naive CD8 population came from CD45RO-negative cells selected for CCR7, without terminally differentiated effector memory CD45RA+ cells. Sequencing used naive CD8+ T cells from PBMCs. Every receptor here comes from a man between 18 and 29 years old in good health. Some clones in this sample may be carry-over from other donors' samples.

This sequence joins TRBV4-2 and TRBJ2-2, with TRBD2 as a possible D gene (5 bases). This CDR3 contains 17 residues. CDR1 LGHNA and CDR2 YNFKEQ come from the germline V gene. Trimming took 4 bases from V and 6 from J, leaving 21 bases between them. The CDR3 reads CASSPKLVAGTAGELFF. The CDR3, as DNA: TGTGCCAGCAGCCCCAAACTAGTAGCAGGCACGGCCGGGGAGCTGTTTTTT.

As DNA, the CDR3 is TGTGCCAGCAGCGTAGGGCGAGGTCAGGGGGCCACCGGGGAGCTGTTTTTT. Translating gives CASSVGRGQGATGELFF. The rearrangement joins TRBV9 to TRBJ2-2, with 8 nucleotides matching TRBD1. CDR3 length: 17 residues. The germline gives CDR1 SGDLS, CDR2 YYNGEE. V lost 0 bases and J lost 4; bases outside the gene matches: 8.

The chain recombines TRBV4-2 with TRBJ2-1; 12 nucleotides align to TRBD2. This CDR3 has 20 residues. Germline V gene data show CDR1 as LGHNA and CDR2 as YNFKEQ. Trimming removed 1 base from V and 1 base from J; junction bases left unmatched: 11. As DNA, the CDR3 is TGTGCCAGCAGCCAAGCGCCCCTGACTAGCGGGAGTATTTCCTACAATGAGCAGTTCTTC. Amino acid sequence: CASSQAPLTSGSISYNEQFF.

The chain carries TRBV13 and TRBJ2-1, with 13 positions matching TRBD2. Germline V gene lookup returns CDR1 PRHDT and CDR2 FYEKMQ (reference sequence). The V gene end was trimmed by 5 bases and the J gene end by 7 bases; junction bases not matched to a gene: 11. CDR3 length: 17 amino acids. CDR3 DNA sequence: TGTGCCAGCAGCACCTCCGGACTAGCGGGAGATTTGAATGAGCAGTTCTTC. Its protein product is CASSTSGLAGDLNEQFF.

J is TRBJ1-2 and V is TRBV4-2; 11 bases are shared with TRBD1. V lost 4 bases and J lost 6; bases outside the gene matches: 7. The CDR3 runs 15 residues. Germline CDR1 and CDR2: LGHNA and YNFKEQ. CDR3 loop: CASSRSGGQGDGYTF. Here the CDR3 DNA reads TGTGCCAGCAGCCGGAGCGGGGGACAGGGGGATGGCTACACCTTC.

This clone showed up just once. In DNA, the CDR3 is TGTGCCAGCAGTTCCCGAACAGCAATGAACACTGAAGCTTTCTTT. Its translation: CASSSRTAMNTEAFF. The chain has TRBV6-4 and TRBJ1-1; D ambiguous. The CDR3 length is 15 residues. CDR1 is MRHNA and CDR2 is SNTAGT in the germline V gene. V was shortened by 5 bases and J by 0 bases, with 13 bases between the two germline ends.

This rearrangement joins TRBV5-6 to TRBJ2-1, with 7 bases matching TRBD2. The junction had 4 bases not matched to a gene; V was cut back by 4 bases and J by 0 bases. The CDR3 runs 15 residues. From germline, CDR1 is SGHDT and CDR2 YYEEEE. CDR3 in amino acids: CASSPRTSSYNEQFF. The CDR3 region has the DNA TGTGCCAGCAGCCCTCGGACTAGCTCCTACAATGAGCAGTTCTTC.

CDR3 bases: TGTGCCAGCAGCCAAGACGAACCAGAGACCCCATATACGCAGTATTTT. Protein product: CASSQDEPETPYTQYF. The rearrangement joins TRBV14 to TRBJ2-3, with D unresolved. The CDR3 is 16 residues long. Germline V lookup: CDR1 SGHDN, CDR2 FVKESK. Deletions cut 0 bases from V and 7 bases from J, with 17 bases between. Complete variable domain (other parts from reference TRBV14 and TRBJ2-3): EAGVTQFPSHSVIEKGQTVTLRCDPISGHDNLYWYRRVMGKEIKFLLHFVKESKQDESGMPNNRFLAERTGGTYSTLKVQPAELEDSGVYFCASSQDEPETPYTQYFGPGTRLTVL.

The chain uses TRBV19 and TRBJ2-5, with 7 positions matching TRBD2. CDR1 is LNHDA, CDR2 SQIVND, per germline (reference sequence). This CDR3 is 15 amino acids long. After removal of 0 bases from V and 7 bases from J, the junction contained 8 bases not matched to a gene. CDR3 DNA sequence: TGTGCCAGTAGTATAGACAGGGAGGGACCGAGGACCCAGTACTTC. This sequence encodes CASSIDREGPRTQYF. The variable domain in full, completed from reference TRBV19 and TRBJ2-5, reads DGGITQSPKYLFRKEGQNVTLSCEQNLNHDAMYWYRQDPGQGLRLIYYSQIVNDFQKGDIAEGYSVSREKKESFPLTVTSAQKNPTAFYLCASSIDREGPRTQYFGPGTRLLVL.

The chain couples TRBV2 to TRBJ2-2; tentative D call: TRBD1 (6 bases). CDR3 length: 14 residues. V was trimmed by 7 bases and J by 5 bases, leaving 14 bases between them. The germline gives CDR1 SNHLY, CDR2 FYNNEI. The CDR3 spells CASNGRGGTGELFF. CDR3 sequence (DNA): TGTGCCAGCAACGGCAGGGGCGGGACCGGGGAGCTGTTTTTT. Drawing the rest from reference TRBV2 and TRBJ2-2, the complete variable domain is EPEVTQTPSHQVTQMGQEVILRCVPISNHLYFYWYRQILGQKVEFLVSFYNNEISEKSEIFDDQFSVERPDGSNFTLKIRSTKLEDSAMYFCASNGRGGTGELFFGEGSRLTVL.

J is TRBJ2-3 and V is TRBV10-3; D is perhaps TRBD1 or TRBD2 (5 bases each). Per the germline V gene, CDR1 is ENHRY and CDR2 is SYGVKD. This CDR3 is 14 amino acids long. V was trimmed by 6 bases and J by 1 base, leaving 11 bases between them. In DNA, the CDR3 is TGTGCCATCAGCCCGGGACCCGGCACAGATACGCAGTATTTT. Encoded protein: CAISPGPGTDTQYF.

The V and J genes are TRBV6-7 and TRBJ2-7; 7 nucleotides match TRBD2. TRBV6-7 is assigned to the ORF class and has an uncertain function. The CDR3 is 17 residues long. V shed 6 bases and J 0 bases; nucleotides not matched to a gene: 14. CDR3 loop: CASRTRRVAGVSYEQYF. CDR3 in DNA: TGTGCCAGCAGAACCCGGCGGGTAGCGGGTGTCTCCTACGAGCAGTACTTC.

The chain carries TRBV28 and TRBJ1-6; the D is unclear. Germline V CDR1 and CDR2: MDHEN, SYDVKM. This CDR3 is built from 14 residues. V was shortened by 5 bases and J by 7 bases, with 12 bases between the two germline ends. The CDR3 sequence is CASSIPRANSPLHF. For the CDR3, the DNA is TGTGCCAGCAGTATACCACGGGCCAATTCACCCCTCCACTTT. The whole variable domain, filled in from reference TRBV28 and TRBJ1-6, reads DVKVTQSSRYLVKRTGEKVFLECVQDMDHENMFWYRQDPGLGLRLIYFSYDVKMKEKGDIPEGYSVSREKKERFSLILESASTNQTSMYLCASSIPRANSPLHFGNGTRLTVT.

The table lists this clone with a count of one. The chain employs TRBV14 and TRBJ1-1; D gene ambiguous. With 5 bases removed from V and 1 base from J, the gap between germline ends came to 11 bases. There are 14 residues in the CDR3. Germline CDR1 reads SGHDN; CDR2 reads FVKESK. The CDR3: CASSEGRWNTEAFF. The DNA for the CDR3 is TGTGCCAGCAGCGAAGGGAGGTGGAACACTGAAGCTTTCTTT.

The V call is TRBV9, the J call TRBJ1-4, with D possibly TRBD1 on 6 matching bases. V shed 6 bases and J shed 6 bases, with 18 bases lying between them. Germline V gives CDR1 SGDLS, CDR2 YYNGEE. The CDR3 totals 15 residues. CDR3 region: CASTRFGDTDEKLFF. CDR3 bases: TGTGCCAGCACCCGATTTGGGGACACCGATGAAAAACTGTTTTTT.

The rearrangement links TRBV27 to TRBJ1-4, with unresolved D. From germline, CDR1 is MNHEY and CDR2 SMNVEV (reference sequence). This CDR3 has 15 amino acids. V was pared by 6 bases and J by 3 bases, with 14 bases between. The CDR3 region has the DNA TGTGCCAGCAGCCCATACTTCGGTCCTAATGAAAAACTGTTTTTT. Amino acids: CASSPYFGPNEKLFF.

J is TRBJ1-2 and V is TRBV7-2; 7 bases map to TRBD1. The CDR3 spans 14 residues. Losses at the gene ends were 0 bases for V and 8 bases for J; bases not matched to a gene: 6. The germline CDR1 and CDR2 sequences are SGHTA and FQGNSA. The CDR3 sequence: CASSLAGQGVGYTF. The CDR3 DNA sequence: TGTGCCAGCAGCTTAGCGGGTCAGGGGGTCGGCTACACCTTC.

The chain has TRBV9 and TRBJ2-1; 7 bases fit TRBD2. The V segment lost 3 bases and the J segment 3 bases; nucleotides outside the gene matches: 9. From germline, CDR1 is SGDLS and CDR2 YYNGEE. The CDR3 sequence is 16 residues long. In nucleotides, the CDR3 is TGTGCCAGCAGCGACCCTCTAGCGGACCACTACAATGAGCAGTTCTTC. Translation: CASSDPLADHYNEQFF.

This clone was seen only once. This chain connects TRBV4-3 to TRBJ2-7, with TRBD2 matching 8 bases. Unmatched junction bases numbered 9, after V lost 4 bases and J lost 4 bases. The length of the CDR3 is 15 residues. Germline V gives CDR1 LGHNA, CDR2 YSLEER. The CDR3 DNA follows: TGCGCCAGCAGCCCCGGTATAGCGGGGACTTACGAGCAGTACTTC. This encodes CASSPGIAGTYEQYF.

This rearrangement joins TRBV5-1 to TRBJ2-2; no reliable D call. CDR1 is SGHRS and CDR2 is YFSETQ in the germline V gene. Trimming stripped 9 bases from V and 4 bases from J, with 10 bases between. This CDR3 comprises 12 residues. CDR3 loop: CATAQPTGELFF. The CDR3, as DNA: TGCGCCACCGCGCAGCCCACCGGGGAGCTGTTTTTT.

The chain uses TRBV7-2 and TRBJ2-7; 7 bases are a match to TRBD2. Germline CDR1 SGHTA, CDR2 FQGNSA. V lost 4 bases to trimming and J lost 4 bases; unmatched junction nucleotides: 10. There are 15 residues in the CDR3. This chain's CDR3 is CASSSTGGGWYEQYF. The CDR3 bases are TGTGCCAGCAGCTCCACTGGGGGGGGTTGGTACGAGCAGTACTTC.

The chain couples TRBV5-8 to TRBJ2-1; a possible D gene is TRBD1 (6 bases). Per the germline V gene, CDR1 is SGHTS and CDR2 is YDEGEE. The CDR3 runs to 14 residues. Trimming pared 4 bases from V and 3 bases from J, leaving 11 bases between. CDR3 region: CASSMWDNYNEQFF. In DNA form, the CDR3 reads TGTGCCAGCAGCATGTGGGACAACTACAATGAGCAGTTCTTC.

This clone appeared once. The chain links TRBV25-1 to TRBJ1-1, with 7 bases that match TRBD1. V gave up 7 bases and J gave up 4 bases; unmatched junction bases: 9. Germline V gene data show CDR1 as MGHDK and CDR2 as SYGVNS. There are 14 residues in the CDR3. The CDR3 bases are TGTGCCAGCAAAGACGACAGGGTGGGCACTGAAGCTTTCTTT. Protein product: CASKDDRVGTEAFF.